This TCR beta chain was sequenced during a study of control samples from healthy donors and cancer patients. Method: immunoSEQ multiplex PCR; TCRdb's copy keeps in-frame clones and lacks some. The sample shows around 200,000 clones, 90% to 95% of them seen only once. V was shortened by 0 bases and J by 0 bases, with 9 bases between the two germline ends. The CDR3 totals 15 residues. CDR1 and CDR2 from the germline V gene are SGDLS and YYNGEE. Sequencing was carried out using blood. This clonotype was sampled from a woman aged 25 to 39 in good health. The chain couples TRBV9 to TRBJ1-1; a possible D gene is TRBD1 (5 bases). The CDR3 DNA reads as TGTGCCAGCAGCGTAGTGGGGACCTTGAACACTGAAGCTTTCTTT. This gives the protein CASSVVGTLNTEAFF. Filled out from reference TRBV9 and TRBJ1-1, the complete variable domain reads DSGVTQTPKHLITATGQRVTLRCSPRSGDLSVYWYQQSLDQGLQFLIQYYNGEERAKGNILERFSAQQFPDLHSELNLSSLELGDSALYFCASSVVGTLNTEAFFGQGTRLTVV.